The 29 T cell receptor beta chains listed next were all sequenced from one sample in a study of blood T cell repertoires in COVID-19. Using immunoSEQ multiplex PCR, the repertoire was profiled, and TCRdb retains in-frame clones only, with some absent. The sample yields more than 90,000 clones, under 85% seen once. The sequencing sample was made of peripheral blood. All receptors derive from a human donor in a cohort sampled during active COVID-19.

The chain is built from TRBV7-2 and TRBJ2-1; a possible D gene is TRBD2 (5 bases). Trimming took 3 bases from V and 9 from J, leaving 12 bases between them. CDR1 is SGHTA, CDR2 FQGNSA, per germline. CDR3 length equals 13 residues. The CDR3 sequence is CASSLSVAFEQFF. The CDR3 coding sequence is TGTGCCAGCAGCTTGTCCGTAGCGTTTGAGCAGTTCTTC. Drawing the rest from reference TRBV7-2 and TRBJ2-1, the complete variable domain is GAGVSQSPSNKVTEKGKDVELRCDPISGHTALYWYRQSLGQGLEFLIYFQGNSAPDKSGLPSDRFSAERTGGSVSTLTIQRTQQEDSAVYLCASSLSVAFEQFFGPGTRLTVL.

This clone was observed a handful of times. The chain combines TRBV7-2 with TRBJ1-2, with 11 bases lining up with TRBD1. The J segment lost 7 bases and the V segment lost 4 bases, leaving 5 bases of the junction unmatched. This CDR3 spans 14 amino acids. Germline CDR1 is SGHTA and CDR2 is FQGNSA. CDR3 amino acids: CASSSDRGRLGYTF. The DNA for the CDR3 is TGTGCCAGCAGCTCGGACAGGGGGCGACTTGGCTACACCTTC.

This clone was detected once. The chain uses TRBV27 and TRBJ1-1; possibly TRBD1 for D (5 bases). The germline V gene encodes CDR1 MNHEY and CDR2 SMNVEV (reference sequence). The CDR3 length is 14 residues. Trimming removed 2 bases from V and 5 bases from J, with 12 bases in between. CDR3 residues: CASSLLRGETEAFF. CDR3 DNA: TGTGCCAGCAGTTTACTACGGGGGGAAACTGAAGCTTTCTTT.

V and J are TRBV6-5 and TRBJ1-5; unclear D gene. The germline V gene encodes CDR1 MNHEY and CDR2 SVGAGI. Trimming cost V 8 bases and J 0 bases, with 8 bases left between them. This CDR3 has 13 residues. This chain's CDR3 is CASEEGSNQPQHF. CDR3 DNA sequence: TGTGCCAGCGAAGAGGGTAGCAATCAGCCCCAGCATTTT.

The chain joins TRBV11-2 to TRBJ2-3, with 8 positions matching TRBD2. V was clipped by 3 bases and J by 1 base; unmatched bases: 9. The CDR3 is 17 residues long. Germline CDR1 and CDR2: SGHAT and FQNNGV. The CDR3, as DNA: TGTGCCAGCAGCTTCTCCCCGACTAGCGTACGCACAGATACGCAGTATTTT. Its translation is CASSFSPTSVRTDTQYF. The variable domain in full, completed from reference TRBV11-2 and TRBJ2-3, reads EAGVAQSPRYKIIEKRQSVAFWCNPISGHATLYWYQQILGQGPKLLIQFQNNGVVDDSQLPKDRFSAERLKGVDSTLKIQPAKLEDSAVYLCASSFSPTSVRTDTQYFGPGTRLTVL.

The chain has TRBV7-2 and TRBJ2-5; the match to TRBD1 covers 9 bases. This CDR3 comprises 16 residues. CDR1 is SGHTA and CDR2 is FQGNSA in the germline V gene. Trimming took 1 base from V and 4 from J; bases not matched to a gene: 7. CDR3: CASSLGGHRGRETQYF. In DNA form, the CDR3 reads TGTGCCAGCAGCTTAGGGGGACACAGGGGGCGAGAGACCCAGTACTTC.

V usage is TRBV10-3 and J usage is TRBJ2-1; 7 bases match TRBD2. Germline CDR1 reads ENHRY; CDR2 reads SYGVKD. This CDR3 has 15 residues. With V trimmed by 4 bases and J by 4 bases, 7 bases remained unmatched. DNA for the CDR3: TGTGCCATCAGTGGAGAGGAAGCGGGGTACAATGAGCAGTTCTTC. Protein product: CAISGEEAGYNEQFF.

This sequence joins TRBV2 and TRBJ2-7; 9 bases agree with TRBD1. Germline V gene data show CDR1 as SNHLY and CDR2 as FYNNEI. The CDR3 covers 15 residues. The J segment lost 7 bases and the V segment lost 7 bases, leaving 14 bases of the junction unmatched. The CDR3 here is CASTQGATATGEQYF. The CDR3 coding sequence is TGTGCCAGCACACAGGGGGCTACGGCTACGGGTGAGCAGTACTTC.

This rearrangement joins TRBV7-8 to TRBJ1-5, with 10 bases fitting TRBD1. The CDR3 is made up of 18 amino acids. From germline, CDR1 is SGHVS and CDR2 FQNEAQ. V was clipped by 4 bases and J by 0 bases; unmatched bases: 9. The CDR3 protein is CASSSGQGGIYSNQPQHF. The DNA for the CDR3 is TGTGCCAGCAGCTCCGGACAGGGGGGAATTTATAGCAATCAGCCCCAGCATTTT.

V gene TRBV6-5 combines with J gene TRBJ2-5; D is undetermined. CDR1 is MNHEY, CDR2 SVGAGI, per germline. Between the trimmed V and J ends, which lost 0 bases and 1 base, there was a span of 6 bases. The CDR3 is 14 residues long. CDR3 in DNA: TGTGCCAGCAGTTACTCGAGCACCCAAGAGACCCAGTACTTC. As protein: CASSYSSTQETQYF.

J is TRBJ1-5 and V is TRBV18, with a weak D call TRBD1 (5 bases). V was clipped by 5 bases and J by 7 bases, with 9 bases between them. CDR3 size: 12 residues. From germline, CDR1 is KGHSH and CDR2 LQKENI. The CDR3 region has the DNA TGTGCCAGCTCAGGGGGGAGCCAGCCCCAGCATTTT. This sequence encodes CASSGGSQPQHF. Supplemented by reference TRBV18 and TRBJ1-5, the full variable domain reads NAGVMQNPRHLVRRRGQEARLRCSPMKGHSHVYWYRQLPEEGLKFMVYLQKENIIDESGMPKERFSAEFPKEGPSILRIQQVVRGDSAAYFCASSGGSQPQHFGDGTRLSIL.

CDR3 amino acids: CASSLGDADTQYF. The CDR3 coding sequence is TGCGCCAGCAGCTTAGGGGATGCAGATACGCAGTATTTT. The chain carries TRBV5-1 and TRBJ2-3; tentatively, D is TRBD1 (5 bases). The CDR3 is 13 residues long. Germline CDR1 SGHRS, CDR2 YFSETQ. V was pared by 2 bases and J by 4 bases, with 8 bases between.

The rearrangement joins TRBV4-1 to TRBJ2-1, with 11 nucleotides matching TRBD1. The germline CDR1 and CDR2 sequences are MGHRA and YSYEKL. The junction had 9 bases not matched to a gene; V was cut back by 1 base and J by 7 bases. The CDR3 covers 17 residues. CDR3 in amino acids: CASSQGSGTGGGNEQFF. As DNA, the CDR3 is TGCGCCAGCAGCCAAGGGTCCGGGACAGGGGGTGGAAATGAGCAGTTCTTC.

V is TRBV28 and J is TRBJ2-1; 11 positions match TRBD2. The germline V gene has CDR1 MDHEN and CDR2 SYDVKM. V trimming: 9 bases; J trimming: 4 bases; junction bases outside the gene matches: 20. This CDR3 has 19 residues. In nucleotides, the CDR3 is TGTGCCAGTGACCGCAGGGGACTAGCGGAACAAAAGTCATACAATGAGCAGTTCTTC. Protein product: CASDRRGLAEQKSYNEQFF.

The chain is built from TRBV19 and TRBJ1-2; D might be TRBD1 (6 bases). CDR3 size: 12 residues. Germline CDR1 and CDR2: LNHDA and SQIVND (reference sequence). The germline V and J ends were trimmed by 8 bases and 4 bases, with 11 bases remaining between them. This CDR3 is CASEDRIYGYTF. Written as DNA, the CDR3 is TGTGCCAGTGAAGACAGGATCTATGGCTACACCTTC.

The V and J genes are TRBV10-1 and TRBJ1-3, with D possibly TRBD1 on 5 matching bases. Germline lookup yields CDR1 WNHNN and CDR2 SYGVQD (reference sequence). V shed 0 bases and J shed 5 bases, with 8 bases lying between them. The CDR3 runs to 14 residues. CDR3 residues: CASSESDRRNTIYF. The DNA of the CDR3 is TGCGCCAGCAGTGAGTCAGACAGACGAAACACCATATATTTT.

The rearrangement uses TRBV19 and TRBJ2-1; a weak D match, TRBD1 (5 bases). Trimming removed 2 bases at V and 13 bases at J, with 15 bases between. CDR1 and CDR2 from the germline V gene are LNHDA and SQIVND (reference sequence). This CDR3 spans 13 amino acids. In DNA form, the CDR3 reads TGTGCCAGTAGTATACAAGACCAGGGCAGACAGTTCTTC. Translated, it gives CASSIQDQGRQFF.

The CDR3 nucleotides read TGTGCCAGCAGTTTATCGAAGGTTCGGGGGGCAGGGGAGCTGTTTTTT. It is translated as CASSLSKVRGAGELFF. The rearrangement links TRBV27 to TRBJ2-2; D perhaps matches TRBD2 (7 bases). Trimming removed 0 bases from V and 8 bases from J, with 16 bases in between. The germline V gene encodes CDR1 MNHEY and CDR2 SMNVEV (reference sequence). This CDR3 is built from 16 residues.

V usage is TRBV24-1 and J usage is TRBJ2-2; 7 bases fit TRBD1. The CDR3 spans 14 residues. V trimming: 1 base; J trimming: 6 bases; junction bases outside the gene matches: 1. Per the germline V gene, CDR1 is KGHDR and CDR2 is SFDVKD. The CDR3 nucleotides are TGTGCCACCAGTGATTTAGGGGGCGCCGGGGAGCTGTTTTTT. It codes for CATSDLGGAGELFF.

The chain is built from TRBV5-1 and TRBJ2-1, with a weak D call TRBD1 (6 bases). Per the germline V gene, CDR1 is SGHRS and CDR2 is YFSETQ. V dropped 1 base and J dropped 0 bases, with 11 bases sitting between them. There are 16 residues in the CDR3. The CDR3 protein is CASSLIAGDSYNEQFF. The CDR3 DNA is TGCGCCAGCAGCTTGATAGCAGGGGACTCCTACAATGAGCAGTTCTTC. The full variable domain, its missing parts supplied by reference TRBV5-1 and TRBJ2-1, is KAGVTQTPRYLIKTRGQQVTLSCSPISGHRSVSWYQQTPGQGLQFLFEYFSETQRNKGNFPGRFSGRQFSNSRSEMNVSTLELGDSALYLCASSLIAGDSYNEQFFGPGTRLTVL.

The chain links TRBV11-2 to TRBJ2-1; tentatively, D is TRBD1 (6 bases). Trimming removed 6 bases at V and 3 bases at J, with 12 bases between. The length of the CDR3 is 14 residues. Germline-derived CDR1 and CDR2 are SGHAT and FQNNGV. The DNA for the CDR3 is TGTGCCAGCAGTCCCAACAGGGACTACAATGAGCAGTTCTTC. Protein: CASSPNRDYNEQFF.

J is TRBJ1-3 and V is TRBV4-1; D gene ambiguous. The CDR3 is 15 amino acids. Per the germline V gene, CDR1 is MGHRA and CDR2 is YSYEKL. Between the trimmed V and J ends, which lost 4 bases and 0 bases, there was a span of 10 bases. CDR3 coding DNA: TGCGCCAGCAGCCCCCCCGGTCTCTCTGGAAACACCATATATTTT. It encodes CASSPPGLSGNTIYF.

The J gene is TRBJ2-7, the V gene TRBV19; perhaps TRBD2 as D (5 bases). Deletions cut 5 bases from V and 3 bases from J, with 20 bases between. The germline V gene encodes CDR1 LNHDA and CDR2 SQIVND (reference sequence). This CDR3 comprises 16 residues. The CDR3 here is CASSLDVGLALYEQYF. The CDR3 coding sequence is TGTGCCAGTAGTCTCGACGTGGGCCTAGCCCTCTACGAGCAGTACTTC. Full variable domain (outside the CDR3, taken from reference TRBV19 and TRBJ2-7): DGGITQSPKYLFRKEGQNVTLSCEQNLNHDAMYWYRQDPGQGLRLIYYSQIVNDFQKGDIAEGYSVSREKKESFPLTVTSAQKNPTAFYLCASSLDVGLALYEQYFGPGTRLTVT.

V usage is TRBV7-8 and J usage is TRBJ1-2, with 7 bases matching TRBD1. Germline assignment: CDR1 SGHVS and CDR2 FQNEAQ. The CDR3 length is 14 residues. J was trimmed by 4 bases and V by 2 bases; bases with no gene match: 4. Here the CDR3 reads CASSLLAGGYGYTF. CDR3 DNA sequence: TGTGCCAGCAGCTTATTAGCAGGGGGCTATGGCTACACCTTC.

The rearrangement joins TRBV24-1 to TRBJ2-5; 10 nucleotides line up with TRBD1. The ends lost 9 bases at V and 4 bases at J; junction bases unmatched: 10. The CDR3 sequence is 15 residues long. Germline V CDR1 and CDR2: KGHDR, SFDVKD. The CDR3 loop reads CATRAGTGVLETQYF. CDR3 coding DNA: TGTGCCACCCGAGCCGGGACAGGGGTTTTAGAGACCCAGTACTTC.

The chain has TRBV7-2 and TRBJ1-2, with 9 bases that match TRBD1. The CDR3 extends over 15 amino acids. Germline CDR1 reads SGHTA; CDR2 reads FQGNSA. V trimming: 4 bases; J trimming: 4 bases; junction bases outside the gene matches: 7. The CDR3 nucleotides are TGTGCCAGCAGCTCTACCCTGACAGGGGGCTATGGCTACACCTTC. Residues: CASSSTLTGGYGYTF.

The chain uses TRBV2 and TRBJ1-6; 9 bases fit TRBD1. The CDR3 runs 15 residues. The germline gives CDR1 SNHLY, CDR2 FYNNEI. The trim removed 2 bases at V and 10 bases at J, leaving 6 bases unmatched. The CDR3 nucleotides are TGTGCCAGCAGTGAAAGAGGACAGGGGCAATCACCCCTCCACTTT. This encodes CASSERGQGQSPLHF.

The chain uses TRBV7-9 and TRBJ2-7; D is unresolved. Between the trimmed V and J ends, which lost 8 bases and 3 bases, there was a span of 14 bases. This CDR3 is built from 13 residues. Germline CDR1 and CDR2: SEHNR and FQNEAQ (reference sequence). Here the CDR3 DNA reads TGTGCCAGCGAGAAAGCGTTCGACTACGAGCAGTACTTC. Translation gives CASEKAFDYEQYF.

The chain carries TRBV18 and TRBJ2-7; TRBD2 agrees at 7 bases. Germline trimming cut 1 base from V and 3 bases from J; bases unmatched to any gene: 6. CDR1 and CDR2 from the germline V gene are KGHSH and LQKENI. This CDR3 comprises 15 residues. CDR3 loop: CASSPQKGTNYEQYF. CDR3 coding DNA: TGTGCCAGCTCACCACAGAAAGGGACTAACTACGAGCAGTACTTC.